A single sample is the source of the 16 T cell receptor beta chains below, sequenced in a study of cytomegalovirus exposure and HLA in healthy donors. Vbeta (60) and Jbeta (13) primers were used in the PCR. Clones were read by immunoSEQ multiplex PCR, and TCRdb kept only the in-frame ones, dropping some. This sample has around 100,000 clones, with approximately 88% found just once. Material: PBMCs. The receptors originated from a man aged 18 to 29 in good health and CMV-seronegative.

The CDR3 here is CASSPRQGSGGYTF. In nucleotides, the CDR3 is TGTGCCAGCTCACCTAGACAGGGTAGCGGTGGCTACACCTTC. The J gene is TRBJ1-2, the V gene TRBV18, with 7 bases that match TRBD1. V trimming: 3 bases; J trimming: 7 bases; junction bases outside the gene matches: 8. The length of the CDR3 is 14 residues. Germline values: CDR1 KGHSH, CDR2 LQKENI.

V gene TRBV6-1 combines with J gene TRBJ2-1; tentative D call: TRBD2 (5 bases). The CDR3 consists of 13 residues. V lost 6 bases to trimming and J lost 4 bases, with 10 bases between them. Germline V gene lookup returns CDR1 MNHNS and CDR2 SASEGT. CDR3 sequence: CASRASSYNEQFF. The DNA of the CDR3 is TGTGCCAGCAGAGCTAGCTCTTACAATGAGCAGTTCTTC.

The chain joins TRBV28 to TRBJ1-2; tentatively, D is TRBD1 (6 bases). Trimming shortened V by 8 bases and J by 2 bases, and 18 bases separated the two germline ends. The CDR3 is 15 residues long. Germline CDR1 and CDR2: MDHEN and SYDVKM. The CDR3 nucleotides are TGTGCCAGCGGGGCCTACAGGGTTGTCAACTATGGCTACACCTTC. Protein sequence: CASGAYRVVNYGYTF.

The chain uses TRBV19 and TRBJ2-1; 10 bases are shared with TRBD2. Germline CDR1 LNHDA, CDR2 SQIVND (reference sequence). The CDR3 sequence is 15 residues long. V shed 4 bases and J 7 bases; nucleotides not matched to a gene: 7. For the CDR3, the DNA is TGTGCCAGTAGTACCCCGACTAGCGGGCATAATGAGCAGTTCTTC. Translating it yields CASSTPTSGHNEQFF.

The chain links TRBV18 to TRBJ1-5, with D uncertain. With 3 bases removed from V and 9 bases from J, the gap between germline ends came to 12 bases. The length of the CDR3 is 13 residues. CDR1 KGHSH and CDR2 LQKENI come from the germline V gene. CDR3 nucleotides: TGTGCCAGCTCACCCCAGGTTGATTGGCCCCAGCATTTT. It specifies CASSPQVDWPQHF.

This clone is a singleton in its sample. This chain uses TRBV14 with TRBJ1-1; 9 bases match TRBD1. V lost 2 bases, J lost 8 bases, and 3 bases stayed unmatched. The CDR3 spans 13 residues. CDR1 and CDR2 (germline): SGHDN, FVKESK. The CDR3 sequence is CASSQYRGREAFF. In DNA form, the CDR3 reads TGTGCCAGCAGCCAATACAGGGGGCGCGAAGCTTTCTTT.

The rearrangement uses TRBV7-9 and TRBJ1-2; possibly TRBD1 for D (6 bases). Germline CDR1 and CDR2: SEHNR and FQNEAQ (reference sequence). V dropped 6 bases and J dropped 2 bases, with 13 bases sitting between them. The CDR3 contains 14 residues. CDR3 loop: CASRVTGMNYGYTF. The CDR3 bases are TGTGCCAGCAGGGTTACAGGGATGAACTATGGCTACACCTTC. The whole variable domain, filled in from reference TRBV7-9 and TRBJ1-2, reads DTGVSQNPRHKITKRGQNVTFRCDPISEHNRLYWYRQTLGQGPEFLTYFQNEAQLEKSRLLSDRFSAERPKGSFSTLEIQRTEQGDSAMYLCASRVTGMNYGYTFGSGTRLTVV.

The rearrangement joins TRBV5-1 to TRBJ2-5, with D maybe TRBD2 (5 bases). There are 13 residues in the CDR3. Trimming cost V 9 bases and J 3 bases, with 15 bases left between them. CDR1 SGHRS and CDR2 YFSETQ come from the germline V gene. The DNA of the CDR3 is TGCGCCACCCAGCGGCAGGCAGAAGAGACCCAGTACTTC. Translation gives CATQRQAEETQYF.

The chain combines TRBV5-8 with TRBJ1-4; D gene ambiguous. CDR1 is SGHTS and CDR2 is YDEGEE in the germline V gene. The CDR3 extends over 13 amino acids. Trimming took off 0 bases at V and 8 bases at J, with 8 bases between the two ends. The CDR3 DNA reads as TGTGCCAGCAGCTTGGGCTTACGGGAAAAACTGTTTTTT. It is translated as CASSLGLREKLFF. Looking up the rest from reference TRBV5-8 and TRBJ1-4 gives the full variable domain: EAGVTQSPTHLIKTRGQQATLRCSPISGHTSVYWYQQALGLGLQFLLWYDEGEERNRGNFPPRFSGRQFPNYSSELNVNALELEDSALYLCASSLGLREKLFFGSGTQLSVL.

This clone was found once. The chain joins TRBV19 to TRBJ2-2; TRBD1 aligns across 11 bases. The germline V gene has CDR1 LNHDA and CDR2 SQIVND (reference sequence). This CDR3 is 21 amino acids long. V shed 5 bases and J 4 bases; nucleotides not matched to a gene: 21. CDR3: CASSDPYRTLGQGATTGELFF. For the CDR3, the DNA is TGTGCCAGTAGTGACCCATACCGGACACTCGGACAGGGGGCGACCACCGGGGAGCTGTTTTTT.

Points on this clone: At the DNA level, this CDR3 is encoded by other sequences in the same sample as well. This chain uses TRBV19 with TRBJ1-2; D not certain. The CDR3 contains 14 residues. Germline CDR1 is LNHDA and CDR2 is SQIVND (reference sequence). Trimming cost V 3 bases and J 2 bases, with 10 bases left between them. CDR3 nucleotides: TGTGCCAGTAGTATGCTTGGCCAAAACTATGGCTACACCTTC. This codes for CASSMLGQNYGYTF. The full variable domain, completed using reference TRBV19 and TRBJ1-2, is DGGITQSPKYLFRKEGQNVTLSCEQNLNHDAMYWYRQDPGQGLRLIYYSQIVNDFQKGDIAEGYSVSREKKESFPLTVTSAQKNPTAFYLCASSMLGQNYGYTFGSGTRLTVV.

V gene TRBV7-9 combines with J gene TRBJ2-5; 8 nucleotides match TRBD2. Germline V gene lookup returns CDR1 SEHNR and CDR2 FQNEAQ (reference sequence). The CDR3 consists of 15 residues. V was pared by 6 bases and J by 4 bases, with 10 bases of the junction left unmatched. The CDR3 coding sequence is TGTGCCAGCAGTTTTCTTACCGGGGGGGCAGAGACCCAGTACTTC. Its protein product is CASSFLTGGAETQYF.

This chain uses TRBV4-1 with TRBJ2-3; 8 nucleotides agree with TRBD1. The trim removed 1 base at V and 6 bases at J, leaving 9 bases unmatched. This CDR3 region has 16 residues. Germline V CDR1 and CDR2: MGHRA, YSYEKL. The CDR3 bases are TGCGCCAGCAGCCAAGGGCGGACAGGGATTGCCGATACGCAGTATTTT. Translated: CASSQGRTGIADTQYF.

The J gene is TRBJ1-4, the V gene TRBV19; unclear D gene. Germline V gene data show CDR1 as LNHDA and CDR2 as SQIVND (reference sequence). The CDR3 spans 16 residues. V was cut by 4 bases and J by 3 bases, with 15 bases left in between. This chain's CDR3 is CASSTRHFGSNEKLFF. CDR3 sequence (DNA): TGTGCCAGTAGTACGCGACACTTTGGTTCTAATGAAAAACTGTTTTTT.

The CDR3 DNA reads as TGTGCCAGCAGCTTAGGACAGGGTGCCAATCAGCCCCAGCATTTT. Translated: CASSLGQGANQPQHF. V usage is TRBV7-2 and J usage is TRBJ1-5; TRBD1 matches 7 bases. The CDR3 spans 15 residues. J lost 3 bases, V lost 1 base, and 3 bases had no gene match. CDR1 is SGHTA, CDR2 FQGNSA, per germline.

The chain carries TRBV9 and TRBJ2-3; maybe TRBD2 (5 bases). This CDR3 is built from 16 residues. V was cut by 4 bases and J by 0 bases, with 15 bases left in between. Germline CDR1 SGDLS, CDR2 YYNGEE. In DNA form, the CDR3 reads TGTGCCAGCAGCCCCCGAGGAACGGGGAGCACAGATACGCAGTATTTT. Translated: CASSPRGTGSTDTQYF.